What follows are 22 T cell receptor beta chains derived from one specimen sequenced in a study of blood T cell repertoires in COVID-19. TCRdb's copy holds only in-frame clones and misses some; the assay was immunoSEQ multiplex PCR. The data show about 73,000 clones, 70% to 85% seen once. The sequenced sample was peripheral blood. The receptors derive from a woman aged 55-69 years with acute or convalescent COVID-19.

V usage is TRBV7-6 and J usage is TRBJ1-6, with unresolved D. From germline, CDR1 is SGHVS and CDR2 FNYEAQ. V dropped 4 bases and J dropped 10 bases, with 17 bases sitting between them. The CDR3 contains 15 residues. CDR3 in DNA: TGTGCCAGCAGCTCAGAGAGGGTATTAGGCTCACCCCTCCACTTT. Protein product: CASSSERVLGSPLHF.

The V call is TRBV11-2, the J call TRBJ2-7; possible D gene TRBD1, 6 bases. V lost 6 bases, J lost 1 base, and 19 bases lay in between. The germline V gene has CDR1 SGHAT and CDR2 FQNNGV. The CDR3 contains 16 residues. The CDR3: CASRRISLGQSYEQYF. The CDR3 DNA sequence: TGTGCCAGCAGACGTATTTCATTAGGACAGTCCTACGAGCAGTACTTC.

The chain uses TRBV7-3 and TRBJ2-3; a possible D gene is TRBD2 (6 bases). Trimming left V 0 bases short and J 4 bases short, with 11 bases between. Germline CDR1 is SGHTA and CDR2 is FQGTGA. The CDR3 has 15 residues. The CDR3 DNA reads as TGTGCCAGCAGCTTAACAGGACTATCTTCAGATACGCAGTATTTT. Its protein product is CASSLTGLSSDTQYF. The full variable domain, rest sourced from reference TRBV7-3 and TRBJ2-3, is GAGVSQTPSNKVTEKGKYVELRCDPISGHTALYWYRQSLGQGPEFLIYFQGTGAADDSGLPNDRFFAVRPEGSVSTLKIQRTERGDSAVYLCASSLTGLSSDTQYFGPGTRLTVL.

The V call is TRBV21-1, the J call TRBJ1-4; TRBD1 is taken as the D call from the table, unchecked against the DNA. TRBV21-1 is described as a pseudogene. This CDR3 has 17 amino acids. CDR3 nucleotide sequence: TGTGCCAGCAGGACAGGGCCCTTTAAGACAACTAATGAAAAACTGTTTTTT. Amino acids: CASRTGPFKTTNEKLFF.

The V gene is TRBV24-1, the J gene TRBJ1-1; 7 bases line up with TRBD1. Trimming cost V 2 bases and J 6 bases; bases outside gene matches: 2. CDR3 size: 13 residues. The V gene's germline CDR1 is KGHDR and CDR2 SFDVKD. The CDR3 reads CATSDSGTAEAFF. The CDR3 DNA follows: TGTGCCACCAGTGATTCAGGGACAGCTGAAGCTTTCTTT.

This rearrangement joins TRBV4-1 to TRBJ1-5; possible D gene TRBD1, 5 bases. This CDR3 comprises 15 residues. Trimming pared 4 bases from V and 4 bases from J, leaving 14 bases between. Germline V gene lookup returns CDR1 MGHRA and CDR2 YSYEKL. The CDR3 protein is CASSPRDRPNQPQHF. The CDR3, as DNA: TGCGCCAGCAGCCCACGTGACAGACCTAATCAGCCCCAGCATTTT.

This sequence joins TRBV30 and TRBJ1-2, with a tentative D call TRBD1 (6 bases). The CDR3 is made up of 13 amino acids. The germline V gene has CDR1 GTSNPN and CDR2 SVGIG (reference sequence). Trimming cost V 4 bases and J 3 bases, with 12 bases left between them. CDR3 residues: CAWNPGQYYGYTF. The CDR3 bases are TGTGCCTGGAACCCTGGACAGTACTATGGCTACACCTTC.

This clone was seen a single time. CDR3 DNA sequence: TGTGCCAGCAGCCTCTATATGAACACTGAAGCTTTCTTT. Amino acid sequence: CASSLYMNTEAFF. This chain joins TRBV14 and TRBJ1-1, with unresolved D. CDR1 SGHDN and CDR2 FVKESK come from the germline V gene. The CDR3 spans 13 residues. V shed 4 bases and J shed 0 bases, with 6 bases lying between them.

This chain links TRBV25-1 with TRBJ1-1, with TRBD1 matching over 8 bases. V shed 8 bases and J 1 base; nucleotides not matched to a gene: 6. The germline V gene encodes CDR1 MGHDK and CDR2 SYGVNS. The CDR3 has 14 amino acids. This CDR3 is CASESDRANTEAFF. CDR3 coding DNA: TGTGCCAGCGAGTCGGACAGGGCGAACACTGAAGCTTTCTTT.

The rearrangement joins TRBV3-1 (or the pseudogene TRBV3-2) to TRBJ1-2; TRBD1 matches 12 bases. The ends lost 4 bases at V and 4 bases at J; junction bases unmatched: 7. Germline values: CDR1 LGHDT, CDR2 YNNKEL (reference sequence). This CDR3 comprises 16 residues. CDR3 region: CASSRGQGARGYGYTF. In nucleotides, the CDR3 is TGTGCCAGCAGCCGGGGACAGGGGGCGCGGGGCTATGGCTACACCTTC.

The chain recombines TRBV28 with TRBJ2-7; D may be TRBD1 (6 bases). CDR1 is MDHEN and CDR2 is SYDVKM in the germline V gene. This CDR3 region has 16 residues. V lost 5 bases and J 1 base, leaving 18 bases between the germline ends. Here the CDR3 DNA reads TGTGCCAGCAGTCTTCCACAGGGCCCCGGGTCCTACGAGCAGTACTTC. This codes for CASSLPQGPGSYEQYF.

The chain is built from TRBV27 and TRBJ2-1, with 9 bases lining up with TRBD2. The junction had 3 bases not matched to a gene; V was cut back by 2 bases and J by 7 bases. The CDR3 is 14 amino acids. Germline V gives CDR1 MNHEY, CDR2 SMNVEV (reference sequence). The chain's CDR3 is CASSLLAGINEQFF. The CDR3 region has the DNA TGTGCCAGCAGTTTACTAGCGGGAATTAATGAGCAGTTCTTC.

The chain recombines TRBV19 with TRBJ1-3; D possibly corresponds to TRBD1 (6 bases). The V end was cut by 4 bases, the J end by 0 bases, with 13 bases between. The CDR3 has 16 residues. Per the germline V gene, CDR1 is LNHDA and CDR2 is SQIVND (reference sequence). The CDR3 nucleotides read TGTGCCAGTAGTACTCAACAGGGAACCTCTGGAAACACCATATATTTT. It translates to CASSTQQGTSGNTIYF.

The V and J genes are TRBV6-5 and TRBJ1-1, with unresolved D. This CDR3 spans 15 amino acids. Per germline, CDR1 MNHEY and CDR2 SVGAGI. V shed 1 base and J shed 0 bases, with 9 bases lying between them. CDR3 DNA sequence: TGTGCCAGCAGTTACTTATCAGATATGAACACTGAAGCTTTCTTT. This translates into CASSYLSDMNTEAFF.

In its sample, this clone was seen once. The chain recombines TRBV28 with TRBJ1-3, with TRBD1 matching over 9 bases. CDR3 length: 15 amino acids. Germline-derived CDR1 and CDR2 are MDHEN and SYDVKM. V lost 4 bases and J lost 4; bases outside the gene matches: 5. CDR3 DNA sequence: TGTGCCAGCAGTTACACAGGGGGCGGAGGAAACACCATATATTTT. Amino acids: CASSYTGGGGNTIYF.

This clone was detected a few times. V and J are TRBV7-3 and TRBJ2-1, with D possibly matching TRBD2 (7 bases). Germline CDR1 is SGHTA and CDR2 is FQGTGA. Trimming cost V 5 bases and J 7 bases, with 27 bases left between them. The CDR3 extends over 18 amino acids. CDR3 protein: CASSGTGGEGTGWNEQFF. The DNA for the CDR3 is TGTGCCAGCAGCGGGACGGGGGGCGAAGGGACTGGCTGGAATGAGCAGTTCTTC. The variable domain in full, with the rest retrieved from reference TRBV7-3 and TRBJ2-1, is GAGVSQTPSNKVTEKGKYVELRCDPISGHTALYWYRQSLGQGPEFLIYFQGTGAADDSGLPNDRFFAVRPEGSVSTLKIQRTERGDSAVYLCASSGTGGEGTGWNEQFFGPGTRLTVL.

The rearrangement links TRBV6-5 to TRBJ2-2; TRBD2 aligns across 9 bases. This CDR3 has 16 amino acids. V lost 4 bases, J lost 6 bases, and 9 bases stayed unmatched. CDR1 is MNHEY and CDR2 is SVGAGI in the germline V gene. CDR3 sequence reads: CASSSSTSGGPGELFF. The CDR3, as DNA: TGTGCCAGCAGTTCATCGACTAGCGGAGGCCCCGGGGAGCTGTTTTTT.

The chain has TRBV25-1 and TRBJ2-5; D uncertain. Germline CDR1 and CDR2: MGHDK and SYGVNS. CDR3 length equals 14 residues. The V gene lost 1 base and the J gene lost 3 bases, with 9 bases spanning the gap. The CDR3 sequence: CASSEFKGEETQYF. The CDR3 coding sequence is TGTGCCAGCAGTGAATTTAAAGGAGAAGAGACCCAGTACTTC. Complete variable domain (other parts from reference TRBV25-1 and TRBJ2-5): EADIYQTPRYLVIGTGKKITLECSQTMGHDKMYWYQQDPGMELHLIHYSYGVNSTEKGDLSSESTVSRIRTEHFPLTLESARPSHTSQYLCASSEFKGEETQYFGPGTRLLVL.

V and J are TRBV6-5 and TRBJ1-2, with 7 bases that match TRBD1. This CDR3 is 15 amino acids long. V lost 5 bases, J lost 4 bases, and 10 bases stayed unmatched. From germline, CDR1 is MNHEY and CDR2 SVGAGI. CDR3: CASSPHDRDGYGYTF. Here the CDR3 DNA reads TGTGCCAGCAGTCCACACGACAGGGACGGCTATGGCTACACCTTC.

The chain is built from TRBV3-1 (or the pseudogene TRBV3-2) and TRBJ1-3; D unclear. Trimming stripped 3 bases from V and 0 bases from J, with 9 bases between. The CDR3 has 15 residues. From germline, CDR1 is LGHDT and CDR2 YNNKEL (reference sequence). This CDR3 reads CASSHRSSSGNTIYF. In DNA, the CDR3 is TGTGCCAGCAGCCATCGGTCTTCCTCTGGAAACACCATATATTTT.

This clone has only one observation. This chain uses TRBV14 with TRBJ2-6; TRBD1 aligns across 9 bases. V lost 4 bases and J lost 2; bases outside the gene matches: 12. The CDR3 is 19 residues long. CDR1 is SGHDN and CDR2 is FVKESK in the germline V gene. Here the CDR3 reads CASSRGTGQGRAGANVLTF. For the CDR3, the DNA is TGTGCCAGCAGCCGCGGCACTGGACAGGGGAGGGCTGGGGCCAACGTCCTGACTTTC.

The chain employs TRBV5-4 and TRBJ2-3; 11 bases line up with TRBD2. The CDR3 is made up of 17 amino acids. Germline V CDR1 and CDR2: SGHNT, YYREEE (reference sequence). The J segment lost 5 bases and the V segment lost 4 bases, leaving 12 bases of the junction unmatched. In DNA form, the CDR3 reads TGTGCCAGCAGCCACCCATATAGCGGGAGGGCCGAAGATACGCAGTATTTT. Protein sequence: CASSHPYSGRAEDTQYF. The whole variable domain, filled in from reference TRBV5-4 and TRBJ2-3, reads ETGVTQSPTHLIKTRGQQVTLRCSSQSGHNTVSWYQQALGQGPQFIFQYYREEENGRGNFPPRFSGLQFPNYSSELNVNALELDDSALYLCASSHPYSGRAEDTQYFGPGTRLTVL.